This T cell receptor (beta chain) was retrieved from a study of blood T cell repertoires in COVID-19. Germline V lookup: CDR1 MNHEY, CDR2 SVGEGT. Trimming took off 2 bases at V and 3 bases at J, with 13 bases between the two ends. This CDR3 is built from 16 residues. Original data processing: Nucleated cell counts were estimated from reference gene primer amplification. Libraries were prepared by immunoSEQ multiplex PCR; TCRdb keeps only in-frame clonotypes and omits some of them. The DNA was the basis for D and trimming; V, J and clone size are from that table. The data hold about 410,000 clones, with approximately 90% observed a single time.

The chain has TRBV6-2 or TRBV6-3 and TRBJ2-2; a weak D match, TRBD1 (6 bases). The sequence derives from a woman in her thirties or forties with COVID-19, enrolled during active disease. The source material was peripheral blood. The CDR3 nucleotides read TGTGCCAGCAGTTACCACAGGGCAATCGACACCGGGGAGCTGTTTTTT. Translating gives CASSYHRAIDTGELFF.